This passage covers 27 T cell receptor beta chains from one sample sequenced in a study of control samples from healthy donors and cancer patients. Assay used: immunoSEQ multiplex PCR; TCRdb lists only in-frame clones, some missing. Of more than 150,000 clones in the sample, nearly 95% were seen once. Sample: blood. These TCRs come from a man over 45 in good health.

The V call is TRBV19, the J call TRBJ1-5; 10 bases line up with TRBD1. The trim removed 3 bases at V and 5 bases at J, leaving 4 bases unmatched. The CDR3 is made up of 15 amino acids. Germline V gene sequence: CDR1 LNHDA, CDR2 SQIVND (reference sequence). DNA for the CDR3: TGTGCCAGTAGTATCGTGGGGACAGGGGATCAGCCCCAGCATTTT. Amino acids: CASSIVGTGDQPQHF.

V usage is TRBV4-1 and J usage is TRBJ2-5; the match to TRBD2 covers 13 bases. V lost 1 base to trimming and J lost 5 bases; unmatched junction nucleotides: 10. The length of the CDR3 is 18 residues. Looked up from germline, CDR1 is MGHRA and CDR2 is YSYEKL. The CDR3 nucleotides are TGCGCCAGCAGCCAAGTGGTAGGACTAGCGGGAGTCCGGGAGACCCAGTACTTC. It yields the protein CASSQVVGLAGVRETQYF.

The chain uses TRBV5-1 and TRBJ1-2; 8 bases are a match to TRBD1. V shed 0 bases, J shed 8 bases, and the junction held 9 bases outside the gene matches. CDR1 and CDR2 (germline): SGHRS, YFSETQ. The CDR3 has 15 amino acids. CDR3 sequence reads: CASSLGTGTMRGYTF. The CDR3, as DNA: TGCGCCAGCAGCTTGGGGACAGGGACTATGAGGGGCTACACCTTC.

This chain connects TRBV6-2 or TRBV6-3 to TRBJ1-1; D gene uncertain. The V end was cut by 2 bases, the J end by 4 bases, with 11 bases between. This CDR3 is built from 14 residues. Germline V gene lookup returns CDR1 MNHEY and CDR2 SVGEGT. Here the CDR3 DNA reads TGTGCCAGCAGTTACGGGGATATTGGCACTGAAGCTTTCTTT. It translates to CASSYGDIGTEAFF.

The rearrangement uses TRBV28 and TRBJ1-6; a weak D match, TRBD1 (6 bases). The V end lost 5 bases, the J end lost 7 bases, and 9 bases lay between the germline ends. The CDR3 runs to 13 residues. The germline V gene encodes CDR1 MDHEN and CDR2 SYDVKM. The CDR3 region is CASSIDRNSPLHF. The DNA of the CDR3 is TGTGCCAGCAGTATTGACAGGAATTCACCCCTCCACTTT.

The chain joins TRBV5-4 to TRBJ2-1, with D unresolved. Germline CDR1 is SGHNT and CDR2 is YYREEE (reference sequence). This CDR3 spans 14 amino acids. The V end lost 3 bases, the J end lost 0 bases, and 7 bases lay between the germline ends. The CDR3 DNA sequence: TGTGCCAGCAGCTCACAAACCTCCTACAATGAGCAGTTCTTC. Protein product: CASSSQTSYNEQFF.

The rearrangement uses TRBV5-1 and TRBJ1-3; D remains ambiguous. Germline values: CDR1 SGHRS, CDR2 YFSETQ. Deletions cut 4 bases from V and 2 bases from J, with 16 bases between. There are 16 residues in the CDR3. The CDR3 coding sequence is TGCGCCAGCAGCCCGGGCGGGCTCGTCACTGGAAACACCATATATTTT. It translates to CASSPGGLVTGNTIYF. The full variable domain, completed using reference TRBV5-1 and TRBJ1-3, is KAGVTQTPRYLIKTRGQQVTLSCSPISGHRSVSWYQQTPGQGLQFLFEYFSETQRNKGNFPGRFSGRQFSNSRSEMNVSTLELGDSALYLCASSPGGLVTGNTIYFGEGSWLTVV.

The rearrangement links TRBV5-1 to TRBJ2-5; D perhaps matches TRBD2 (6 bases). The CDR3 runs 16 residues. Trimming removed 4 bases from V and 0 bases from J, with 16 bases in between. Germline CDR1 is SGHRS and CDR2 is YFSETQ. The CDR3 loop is CASSLVGGTYQETQYF. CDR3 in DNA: TGCGCCAGCAGCCTGGTGGGGGGAACTTACCAAGAGACCCAGTACTTC. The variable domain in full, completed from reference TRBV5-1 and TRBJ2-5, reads KAGVTQTPRYLIKTRGQQVTLSCSPISGHRSVSWYQQTPGQGLQFLFEYFSETQRNKGNFPGRFSGRQFSNSRSEMNVSTLELGDSALYLCASSLVGGTYQETQYFGPGTRLLVL.

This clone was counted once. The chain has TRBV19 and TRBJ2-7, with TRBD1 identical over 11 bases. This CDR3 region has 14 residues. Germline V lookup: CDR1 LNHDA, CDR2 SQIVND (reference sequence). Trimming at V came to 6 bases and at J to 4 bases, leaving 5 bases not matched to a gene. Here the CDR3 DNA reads TGTGCCAGTAGGGCGGACAGGGGGCGGTACGAGCAGTACTTC. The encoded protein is CASRADRGRYEQYF.

CDR3: CASSLVRDYNEQFF. CDR3 nucleotide sequence: TGCGCCAGCAGCTTGGTGCGGGATTACAATGAGCAGTTCTTC. The chain joins TRBV5-1 to TRBJ2-1, with D possibly TRBD2 on 6 matching bases. V was trimmed by 0 bases and J by 4 bases, leaving 8 bases between them. The length of the CDR3 is 14 residues. CDR1 SGHRS and CDR2 YFSETQ come from the germline V gene. Full variable domain (outside the CDR3, taken from reference TRBV5-1 and TRBJ2-1): KAGVTQTPRYLIKTRGQQVTLSCSPISGHRSVSWYQQTPGQGLQFLFEYFSETQRNKGNFPGRFSGRQFSNSRSEMNVSTLELGDSALYLCASSLVRDYNEQFFGPGTRLTVL.

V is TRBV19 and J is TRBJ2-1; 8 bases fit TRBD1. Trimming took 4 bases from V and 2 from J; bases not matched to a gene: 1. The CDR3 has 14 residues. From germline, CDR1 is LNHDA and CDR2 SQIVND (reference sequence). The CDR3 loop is CASSRQGTYNEQFF. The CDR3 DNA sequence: TGTGCCAGTAGTAGACAGGGGACCTACAATGAGCAGTTCTTC.

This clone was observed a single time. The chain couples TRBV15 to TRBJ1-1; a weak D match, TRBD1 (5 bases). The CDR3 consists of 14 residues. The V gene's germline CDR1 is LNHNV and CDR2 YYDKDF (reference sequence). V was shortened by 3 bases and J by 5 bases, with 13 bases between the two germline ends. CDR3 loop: CATSSWGVLTEAFF. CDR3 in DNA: TGTGCCACCAGCAGTTGGGGGGTCCTAACTGAAGCTTTCTTT.

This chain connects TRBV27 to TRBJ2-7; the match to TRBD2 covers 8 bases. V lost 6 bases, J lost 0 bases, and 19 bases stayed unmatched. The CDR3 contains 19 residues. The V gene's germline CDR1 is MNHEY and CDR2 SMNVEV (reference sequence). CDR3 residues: CASRALTGRRGRSSYEQYF. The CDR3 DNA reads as TGTGCCAGCAGGGCCCTGACAGGCCGTCGCGGGAGGTCCTCCTACGAGCAGTACTTC.

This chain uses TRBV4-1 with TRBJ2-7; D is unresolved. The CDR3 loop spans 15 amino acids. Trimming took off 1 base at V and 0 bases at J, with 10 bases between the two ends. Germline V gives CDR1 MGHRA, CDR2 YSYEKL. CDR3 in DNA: TGCGCCAGCAGCCAAGTCGGAACAGACTCCTACGAGCAGTACTTC. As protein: CASSQVGTDSYEQYF.

The CDR3 spells CASSFPYTEAFF. The CDR3 nucleotides read TGTGCCAGCAGCTTTCCTTACACTGAAGCTTTCTTT. The chain combines TRBV11-2 with TRBJ1-1, with D uncertain. V gave up 3 bases and J gave up 3 bases, with 5 bases separating them. The CDR3 has 12 residues. Germline V lookup: CDR1 SGHAT, CDR2 FQNNGV.

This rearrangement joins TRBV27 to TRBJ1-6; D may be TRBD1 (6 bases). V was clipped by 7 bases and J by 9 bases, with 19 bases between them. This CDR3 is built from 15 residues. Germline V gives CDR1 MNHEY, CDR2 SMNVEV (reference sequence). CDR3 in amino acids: CASIGRYSRGSPLHF. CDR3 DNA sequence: TGTGCCAGCATAGGCAGATATTCCAGGGGTTCACCCCTCCACTTT.

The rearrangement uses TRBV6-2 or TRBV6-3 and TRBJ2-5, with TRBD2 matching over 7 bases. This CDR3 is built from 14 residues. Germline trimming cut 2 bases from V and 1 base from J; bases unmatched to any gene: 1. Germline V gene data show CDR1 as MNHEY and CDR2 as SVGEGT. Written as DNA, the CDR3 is TGTGCCAGCAGTTACGCGGGAGCCCAAGAGACCCAGTACTTC. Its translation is CASSYAGAQETQYF.

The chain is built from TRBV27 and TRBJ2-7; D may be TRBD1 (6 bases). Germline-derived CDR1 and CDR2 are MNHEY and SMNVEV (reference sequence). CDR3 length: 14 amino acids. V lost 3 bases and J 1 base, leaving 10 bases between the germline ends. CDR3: CASSLQGPSYEQYF. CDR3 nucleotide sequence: TGTGCCAGCAGTTTGCAGGGGCCATCCTACGAGCAGTACTTC.

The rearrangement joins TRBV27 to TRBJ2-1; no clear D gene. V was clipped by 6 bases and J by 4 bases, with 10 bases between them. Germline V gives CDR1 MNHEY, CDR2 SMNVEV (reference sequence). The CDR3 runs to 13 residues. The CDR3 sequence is CASRMTRYNEQFF. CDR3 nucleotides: TGTGCCAGCAGGATGACCAGATACAATGAGCAGTTCTTC.

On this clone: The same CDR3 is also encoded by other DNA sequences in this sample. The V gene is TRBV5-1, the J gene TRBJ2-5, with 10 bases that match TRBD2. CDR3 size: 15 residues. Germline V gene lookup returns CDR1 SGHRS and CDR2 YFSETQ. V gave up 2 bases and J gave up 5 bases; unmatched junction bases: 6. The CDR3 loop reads CASSLAGGPGETQYF. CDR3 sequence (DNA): TGCGCCAGCAGCTTAGCGGGAGGGCCAGGGGAGACCCAGTACTTC.

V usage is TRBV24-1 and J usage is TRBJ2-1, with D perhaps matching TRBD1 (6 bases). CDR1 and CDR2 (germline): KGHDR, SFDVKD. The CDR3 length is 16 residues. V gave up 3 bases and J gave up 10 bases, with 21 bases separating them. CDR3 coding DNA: TGTGCCACCAGTGATGCTGGACAGCCCGTCCCACTCGAGCAGTTCTTC. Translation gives CATSDAGQPVPLEQFF.

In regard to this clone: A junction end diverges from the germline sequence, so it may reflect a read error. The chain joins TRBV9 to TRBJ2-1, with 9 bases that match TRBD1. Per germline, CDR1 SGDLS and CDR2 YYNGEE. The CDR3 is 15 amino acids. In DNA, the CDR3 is TGTGCCGGCAGCGTATTAGGGACAGGGTACAATGAGCAGTTCTTC. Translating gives CAGSVLGTGYNEQFF.

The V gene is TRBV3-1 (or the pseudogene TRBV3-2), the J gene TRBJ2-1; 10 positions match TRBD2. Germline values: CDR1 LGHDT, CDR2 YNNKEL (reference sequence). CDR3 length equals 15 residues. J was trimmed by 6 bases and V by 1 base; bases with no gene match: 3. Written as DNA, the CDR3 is TGTGCCAGCAGCCAAGGAATAGCGGGAGGCAATGAGCAGTTCTTC. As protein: CASSQGIAGGNEQFF.

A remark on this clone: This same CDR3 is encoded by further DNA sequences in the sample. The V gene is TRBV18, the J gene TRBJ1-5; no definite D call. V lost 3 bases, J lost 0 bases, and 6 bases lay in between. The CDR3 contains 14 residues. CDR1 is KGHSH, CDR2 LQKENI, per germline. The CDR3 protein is CASSPEYSNQPQHF. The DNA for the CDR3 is TGTGCCAGCTCACCCGAGTATAGCAATCAGCCCCAGCATTTT.

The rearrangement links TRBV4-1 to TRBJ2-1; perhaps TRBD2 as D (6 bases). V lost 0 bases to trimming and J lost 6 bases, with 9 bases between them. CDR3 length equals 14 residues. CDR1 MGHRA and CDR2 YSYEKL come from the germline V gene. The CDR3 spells CASSQDGGFNEQFF. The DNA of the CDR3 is TGCGCCAGCAGCCAAGACGGAGGGTTCAATGAGCAGTTCTTC.

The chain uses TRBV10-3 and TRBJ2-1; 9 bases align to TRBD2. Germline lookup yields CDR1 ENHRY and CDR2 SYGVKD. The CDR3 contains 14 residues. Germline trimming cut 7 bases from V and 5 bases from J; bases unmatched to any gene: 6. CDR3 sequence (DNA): TGTGCCATCATGGGCATAGCGGGAGACAATGAGCAGTTCTTC. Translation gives CAIMGIAGDNEQFF.

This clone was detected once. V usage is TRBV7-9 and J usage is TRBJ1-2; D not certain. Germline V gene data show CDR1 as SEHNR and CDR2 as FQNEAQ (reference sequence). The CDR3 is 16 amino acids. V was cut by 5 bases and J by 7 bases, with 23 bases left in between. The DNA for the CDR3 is TGTGCCAGCAGCAGACGCCCCGGTGAGGCAATCGGTGGCTACACCTTC. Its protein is CASSRRPGEAIGGYTF.